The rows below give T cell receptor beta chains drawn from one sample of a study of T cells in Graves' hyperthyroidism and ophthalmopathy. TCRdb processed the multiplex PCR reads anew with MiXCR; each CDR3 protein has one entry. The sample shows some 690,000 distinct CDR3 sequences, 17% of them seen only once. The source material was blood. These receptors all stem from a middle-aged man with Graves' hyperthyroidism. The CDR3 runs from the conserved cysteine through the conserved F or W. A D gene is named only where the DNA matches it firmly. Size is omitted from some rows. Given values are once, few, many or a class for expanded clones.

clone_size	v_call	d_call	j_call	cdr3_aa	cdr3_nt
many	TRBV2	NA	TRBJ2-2	CASSERGLNTGELFF	TGTGCCAGCAGTGAGAGGGGGTTGAACACCGGGGAGCTGTTTTTT
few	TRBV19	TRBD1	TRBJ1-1	CASSGDSHTEAFF	TGTGCCAGTAGTGGGGACAGTCACACTGAAGCTTTCTTT
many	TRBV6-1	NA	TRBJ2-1	CASSTLGNEQFF	TGTGCCAGCAGTACTCTCGGGAATGAGCAGTTCTTC
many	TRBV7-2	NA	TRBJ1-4	CASSLAAGVNEKLFF	TGTGCCAGCAGCTTAGCAGCAGGGGTTAATGAAAAACTGTTTTTT
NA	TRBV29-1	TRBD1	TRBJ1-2	CSVGGGQGIYGYTF	TGCAGCGTTGGCGGGGGACAGGGGATCTATGGCTACACCTTC
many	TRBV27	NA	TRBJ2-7	CASSLAGAGTYEQYF	TGTGCCAGCAGTTTAGCCGGGGCGGGAACCTACGAGCAGTACTTC
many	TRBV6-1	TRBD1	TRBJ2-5	CASRGQGSWETQYF	TGTGCCAGCAGGGGACAGGGGTCTTGGGAGACCCAGTACTTC
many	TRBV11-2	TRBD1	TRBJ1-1	CASSLGQGYNTEAFF	TGTGCCAGCAGCTTAGGACAGGGGTACAACACTGAAGCTTTCTTT
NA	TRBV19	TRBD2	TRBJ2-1	CASSISGRAENEQFF	TGTGCCAGTAGTATTAGCGGGAGGGCCGAGAATGAGCAGTTCTTC
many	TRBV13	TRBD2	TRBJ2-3	CASSSVLAGVENTQYF	TGTGCCAGCAGCTCCGTACTAGCGGGCGTTGAGAATACGCAGTATTTT
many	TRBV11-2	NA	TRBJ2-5	CASSPGVGASQYF	TGTGCCAGCAGCCCGGGTGTGGGTGCGTCCCAGTACTTC
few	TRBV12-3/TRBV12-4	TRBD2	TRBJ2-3	CASSSRLAGSSDTQYF	TGTGCCAGCAGCTCCAGACTAGCGGGAAGCTCAGATACGCAGTATTTT
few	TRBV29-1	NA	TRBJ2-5	CSVEDPSPGLDF	TGCAGCGTTGAAGATCCCTCGCCGGGACTTGACTTC